These T cell receptor beta chains were read from a single sample in a study of cytomegalovirus exposure and HLA in healthy donors. TCRdb's copy holds only in-frame clones and misses some; the assay was immunoSEQ multiplex PCR. The table has 160,000 or so clones, around 90% seen once. Material: PBMCs. Receptors were obtained from a man aged 18 to 30 in good health and CMV-seronegative. The CDR3 runs from the conserved cysteine through the conserved F or W. A D gene is named only where the DNA matches it firmly. Some rows mark clone size as missing; the rest say once, few, many or name a class of expanded clone.

cdr3_length | j_call | v_call | d_call | clone_size | cdr3_aa | cdr3_nt
15 | TRBJ2-1 | TRBV6-5 | TRBD1 | - | CASSYSKDRGHEQFF | TGTGCCAGCAGTTACTCTAAGGACAGGGGGCATGAGCAGTTCTTC
15 | TRBJ2-1 | TRBV6-5 | - | few | CASSYRRSQVNEQFF | TGTGCCAGCAGTTACAGGCGCTCGCAGGTGAATGAGCAGTTCTTC
15 | TRBJ1-1 | TRBV7-9 | - | - | CASSHSDRGRTEAFF | TGTGCCAGCAGCCATAGTGATAGGGGAAGGACTGAAGCTTTCTTT
13 | TRBJ1-2 | TRBV27 | - | - | CASSPDRLYGYTF | TGTGCCAGCAGCCCCGACAGACTCTATGGCTACACCTTC
14 | TRBJ2-7 | TRBV1 | - | - | CTSSQDKRVYEQYF | TGCACCAGCAGCCAAGATAAACGGGTCTACGAGCAGTACTTC
13 | TRBJ2-7 | TRBV29-1 | TRBD1 | few | CSVARDRGYEQYF | TGCAGCGTTGCTCGGGACAGGGGCTACGAGCAGTACTTC
13 | TRBJ2-7 | TRBV10-2 | - | - | CASRGLLLYEQYF | TGCGCCAGCCGAGGCTTGCTCCTTTACGAGCAGTACTTC
16 | TRBJ1-4 | TRBV27 | - | - | CASSPGGISTNEKLFF | TGTGCCAGCAGTCCGGGGGGTATAAGCACTAATGAAAAACTGTTTTTT
15 | TRBJ2-7 | TRBV6-6 | TRBD2 | - | CASTGLAGEIHEQYF | TGTGCCAGCACCGGACTAGCGGGAGAAATCCACGAGCAGTACTTC
18 | TRBJ1-1 | TRBV27 | TRBD1 | - | CASSSMDAGDRVVPEAFF | TGTGCCAGCAGTTCAATGGACGCCGGGGACAGGGTTGTCCCTGAAGCTTTCTTT
15 | TRBJ1-2 | TRBV6-5 | - | - | CASTDRGGSDYGYTF | TGTGCCAGCACCGACCGAGGGGGTTCAGACTATGGCTACACCTTC
16 | TRBJ1-1 | TRBV27 | - | - | CASSLSNYVMNTEAFF | TGTGCCAGCAGTTTATCGAACTATGTTATGAACACTGAAGCTTTCTTT
13 | TRBJ1-2 | TRBV11-2 | TRBD1 | - | CASSFGTGNGYTF | TGTGCCAGCAGCTTCGGGACAGGGAATGGCTACACCTTC
17 | TRBJ2-1 | TRBV27 | TRBD2 | - | CASSTWTSRGSHNEQFF | TGTGCCAGCAGTACCTGGACTAGCCGGGGCTCCCACAATGAGCAGTTCTTC
14 | TRBJ1-1 | TRBV5-1 | TRBD1 | - | CASSLTGVNTEAFF | TGCGCCAGCAGCCTGACAGGGGTCAACACTGAAGCTTTCTTT
12 | TRBJ1-2 | TRBV7-2 | - | - | CASSFKTYGYTF | TGTGCCAGCAGCTTTAAAACTTATGGCTACACCTTC
14 | TRBJ2-7 | TRBV13 | TRBD2 | - | CASSLPTSGYEQYF | TGTGCCAGCAGCTTACCGACTAGCGGGTACGAGCAGTACTTC
13 | TRBJ1-2 | TRBV28 | TRBD1 | - | CASSYRGPYGYTF | TGTGCCAGCAGTTACAGGGGGCCCTATGGCTACACCTTC
12 | TRBJ2-1 | TRBV29-1 | - | - | CSVVLTSNEQFF | TGCAGCGTTGTTCTCACTAGCAATGAGCAGTTCTTC
14 | TRBJ2-7 | TRBV2 | TRBD2 | - | CASSGFSGRDEQYF | TGTGCCAGCAGCGGGTTTAGCGGGAGGGACGAGCAGTACTTC
15 | TRBJ1-4 | TRBV5-1 | - | - | CASSLGRPTNEKLFF | TGCGCCAGCAGCTTGGGGCGGCCAACTAATGAAAAACTGTTTTTT
16 | TRBJ2-7 | TRBV11-2 | TRBD1 | - | CASSLVLQGGPYEQYF | TGTGCCAGCAGCTTAGTATTACAGGGGGGCCCCTACGAGCAGTACTTC
15 | TRBJ2-7 | TRBV11-3 | TRBD2 | once | CASSPRAGEKYEQYF | TGTGCCAGCAGCCCGCGAGCGGGAGAGAAATACGAGCAGTACTTC
14 | TRBJ1-5 | TRBV25-1 | TRBD1 | - | CASSATGANQPQHF | TGTGCCAGCAGTGCCACAGGGGCGAATCAGCCCCAGCATTTT
18 | TRBJ2-1 | TRBV4-2 | - | - | CASSQELDYGGVKNEQFF | TGTGCCAGCAGCCAAGAGCTGGATTATGGCGGAGTCAAGAATGAGCAGTTCTTC
13 | TRBJ1-4 | TRBV27 | - | - | CASRYTSGNRLFF | TGTGCCAGCAGATATACCTCGGGTAATAGGCTGTTTTTT
14 | TRBJ2-3 | TRBV11-3 | TRBD2 | - | CASSFGGATDTQYF | TGTGCCAGCAGTTTCGGGGGGGCCACAGATACGCAGTATTTT
16 | TRBJ2-3 | TRBV5-1 | - | - | CASSLALLTSTDTQYF | TGCGCCAGCAGCTTGGCACTCCTGACTAGCACAGATACGCAGTATTTT
14 | TRBJ2-7 | TRBV4-3 | TRBD1 | once | CASSQDRGGYEQYF | TGCGCCAGCAGCCAGGACAGGGGGGGCTACGAGCAGTACTTC
12 | TRBJ1-2 | TRBV7-9 | - | - | CASSIQGNGYTF | TGTGCCAGCAGCATACAGGGAAATGGCTACACCTTC
17 | TRBJ1-1 | TRBV11-2 | - | - | CASSPGLSVVVGTEAFF | TGTGCCAGCAGCCCCGGACTGTCTGTCGTTGTAGGCACTGAAGCTTTCTTT
15 | TRBJ2-1 | TRBV5-5 | TRBD1 | - | CASSLEGQFYNEQFF | TGTGCCAGCAGCTTGGAGGGACAGTTCTACAATGAGCAGTTCTTC
16 | TRBJ2-3 | TRBV5-1 | TRBD2 | once | CASSLLGGSITDTQYF | TGCGCCAGCAGCTTGCTGGGGGGGAGTATCACAGATACGCAGTATTTT
16 | TRBJ2-2 | TRBV4-1 | TRBD2 | - | CASSSGRSANTGELFF | TGCGCCAGCAGTAGCGGGAGATCCGCGAACACCGGGGAGCTGTTTTTT
14 | TRBJ1-5 | TRBV5-1 | - | few | CASSSGDSNQPQHF | TGCGCCAGCAGTTCAGGGGATAGCAATCAGCCCCAGCATTTT
14 | TRBJ2-2 | TRBV29-1 | TRBD1 | - | CSVRGDRDTGELFF | TGCAGCGTTCGAGGGGACAGAGACACCGGGGAGCTGTTTTTT
13 | TRBJ1-2 | TRBV10-3 | TRBD1 | - | CATRLQGQGADTF | TGTGCCACCCGACTCCAGGGACAGGGAGCCGACACCTTC
20 | TRBJ2-7 | TRBV12-2 | - | - | CASRAGPGTSEARSSYEQYF | TGTGCAAGTCGCGCCGGCCCGGGGACTAGCGAAGCCCGGAGCTCCTACGAGCAGTACTTC
14 | TRBJ1-1 | TRBV27 | - | - | CASSLVVGDTEAFF | TGTGCCAGCAGTTTAGTGGTGGGAGACACTGAAGCTTTCTTT
13 | TRBJ2-1 | TRBV19 | TRBD2 | - | CASSIGTSREQFF | TGTGCCAGTAGTATCGGGACTAGCCGTGAGCAGTTCTTC
15 | TRBJ1-1 | TRBV15 | TRBD1 | - | CATSRTGGGSTEAFF | TGTGCCACCAGCAGGACAGGGGGCGGGAGTACTGAAGCTTTCTTT
11 | TRBJ1-3 | TRBV6-5 | - | - | CASRYGNTIYF | TGTGCCAGCAGATATGGAAACACCATATATTTT
15 | TRBJ2-7 | TRBV6-1 | - | - | CASSEAGASSYEQYF | TGTGCCAGCAGTGAGGCAGGGGCCTCAAGTTACGAGCAGTACTTC
13 | TRBJ2-5 | TRBV7-9 | - | - | CASSVPWRETQYF | TGTGCCAGCAGCGTACCTTGGCGGGAGACCCAGTACTTC
15 | TRBJ2-1 | TRBV13 | - | - | CASSPRLDFSNEQFF | TGTGCCAGCAGCCCCAGACTAGATTTCTCCAATGAGCAGTTCTTC
14 | TRBJ2-3 | TRBV6-1 | - | - | CASRAWLEGDTQYF | TGTGCCAGCAGAGCGTGGTTGGAAGGAGATACGCAGTATTTT
14 | TRBJ1-5 | TRBV6-5 | TRBD1 | - | CASSWGQRGQPQHF | TGTGCCAGCAGTTGGGGACAGAGGGGGCAGCCCCAGCATTTT
14 | TRBJ1-3 | TRBV27 | - | - | CASSSGIIGNTIYF | TGTGCCAGCAGTTCAGGGATAATCGGAAACACCATATATTTT
16 | TRBJ2-5 | TRBV28 | - | once | CASSSPIETAQETQYF | TGTGCCAGCAGTTCCCCTATAGAAACCGCTCAAGAGACCCAGTACTTC